Presented here are 7 T cell receptor beta chains from one specimen sequenced in a study of PD-1 blockade in classical Hodgkin lymphoma. Following autologous stem cell transplantation, relapse occurred in every patient, and exposure to brentuximab vedotin varied. Assay used: immunoSEQ multiplex PCR; TCRdb lists only in-frame clones, some missing. The repertoire holds nearly 55,000 clones, with roughly 80% as singletons. The sequencing used peripheral blood mononuclear cells (PBMCs), collected at baseline. Receptors originate from a human donor with classical Hodgkin lymphoma.

The V and J genes are TRBV19 and TRBJ1-2; 9 nucleotides match TRBD1. The CDR3 has 14 amino acids. Germline loops: CDR1 LNHDA, CDR2 SQIVND (reference sequence). V gave up 6 bases and J gave up 5 bases; unmatched junction bases: 7. The CDR3 DNA follows: TGTGCCAGTAGATTTACAGGGGGCAGGTATGGCTACACCTTC. As protein: CASRFTGGRYGYTF.

The chain joins TRBV7-7 to TRBJ2-1, with TRBD2 matching 7 bases. The germline gives CDR1 SSHAT, CDR2 FNYEAQ (reference sequence). The trim removed 0 bases at V and 8 bases at J, leaving 13 bases unmatched. The CDR3 is made up of 17 amino acids. The CDR3 DNA sequence: TGTGCCAGCAGCTTAGCGGGAGGGCCCGGTAGAAGGGATGAGCAGTTCTTC. Its translation: CASSLAGGPGRRDEQFF. Supplemented by reference TRBV7-7 and TRBJ2-1, the full variable domain reads GAGVSQSPRYKVTKRGQDVTLRCDPISSHATLYWYQQALGQGPEFLTYFNYEAQPDKSGLPSDRFSAERPEGSISTLTIQRTEQRDSAMYRCASSLAGGPGRRDEQFFGPGTRLTVL.

This clone was recorded once. The chain employs TRBV7-9 and TRBJ2-5, with 9 bases lining up with TRBD2. V shed 4 bases and J 5 bases; nucleotides not matched to a gene: 8. This CDR3 has 15 residues. The germline V gene encodes CDR1 SEHNR and CDR2 FQNEAQ (reference sequence). In DNA, the CDR3 is TGTGCCAGCAGCTCCACCGGGACTAGCCTTGAGACCCAGTACTTC. Amino acid sequence: CASSSTGTSLETQYF.

The chain has TRBV5-5 and TRBJ1-3; D ambiguous. V shed 3 bases and J shed 6 bases, with 16 bases lying between them. This CDR3 spans 15 amino acids. Germline V CDR1 and CDR2: SGHKS, YYEKEE (reference sequence). This CDR3 is CASSSPGPTQNTIYF. The CDR3, as DNA: TGTGCCAGCAGCTCGCCGGGCCCCACCCAAAACACCATATATTTT.

The V and J genes are TRBV11-3 and TRBJ1-2, with D unresolved. Germline V gene data show CDR1 as SGHNT and CDR2 as YENEEA. The CDR3 is 14 residues long. Deletions cut 7 bases from V and 4 bases from J, with 16 bases between. The CDR3 sequence is CASTHSSGGYGYTF. For the CDR3, the DNA is TGTGCCAGCACCCATTCCTCGGGCGGCTATGGCTACACCTTC.

The chain carries TRBV4-3 and TRBJ2-1, with 9 bases fitting TRBD1. The CDR3 extends over 14 amino acids. The V and J ends lost 3 bases and 7 bases, in that order; junction bases with no gene match: 4. The germline gives CDR1 LGHNA, CDR2 YSLEER. The CDR3 sequence: CASSQGDRANEQFF. Written as DNA, the CDR3 is TGCGCCAGCAGCCAGGGGGACAGGGCTAATGAGCAGTTCTTC.

V is TRBV6-6 and J is TRBJ2-7; 7 bases line up with TRBD1. The trim removed 3 bases at V and 2 bases at J, leaving 4 bases unmatched. The germline CDR1 and CDR2 sequences are MNHNY and SVGAGI (reference sequence). The CDR3 covers 14 residues. CDR3 nucleotide sequence: TGTGCCAGCAGTTATGGACAGGCTCCCTACGAGCAGTACGTC. It codes for CASSYGQAPYEQYV.